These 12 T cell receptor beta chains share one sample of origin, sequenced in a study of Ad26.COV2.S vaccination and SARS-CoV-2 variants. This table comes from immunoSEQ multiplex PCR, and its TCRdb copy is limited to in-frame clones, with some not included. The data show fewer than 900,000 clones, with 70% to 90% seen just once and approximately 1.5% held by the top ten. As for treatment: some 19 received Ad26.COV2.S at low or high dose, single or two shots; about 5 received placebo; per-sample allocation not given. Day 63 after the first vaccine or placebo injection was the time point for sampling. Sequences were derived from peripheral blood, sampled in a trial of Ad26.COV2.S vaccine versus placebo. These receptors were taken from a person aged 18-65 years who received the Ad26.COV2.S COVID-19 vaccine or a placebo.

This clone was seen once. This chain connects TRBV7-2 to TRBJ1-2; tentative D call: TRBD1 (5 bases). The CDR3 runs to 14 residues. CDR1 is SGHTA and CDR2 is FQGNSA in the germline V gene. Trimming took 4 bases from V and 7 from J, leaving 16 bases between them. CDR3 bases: TGTGCCAGCAGCTCCCCAGGAGGGGTCGGTGGCTACACCTTC. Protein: CASSSPGGVGGYTF.

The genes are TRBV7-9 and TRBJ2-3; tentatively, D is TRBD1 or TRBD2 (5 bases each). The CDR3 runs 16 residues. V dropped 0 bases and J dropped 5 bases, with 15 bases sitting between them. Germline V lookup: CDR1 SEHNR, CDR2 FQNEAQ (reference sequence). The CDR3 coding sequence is TGTGCCAGCAGCTTAGCCAACCAAGGGGAGATAGATACGCAGTATTTT. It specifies CASSLANQGEIDTQYF.

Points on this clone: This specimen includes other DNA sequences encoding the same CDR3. CDR3 amino acids: CASSLDTGELFF. In DNA, the CDR3 is TGTGCCAGCAGCCTCGACACCGGGGAGCTGTTTTTT. V and J are TRBV7-2 and TRBJ2-2; D ambiguous. The V and J ends lost 5 bases and 3 bases respectively, with 4 bases between them. Germline CDR1 reads SGHTA; CDR2 reads FQGNSA. The CDR3 contains 12 residues.

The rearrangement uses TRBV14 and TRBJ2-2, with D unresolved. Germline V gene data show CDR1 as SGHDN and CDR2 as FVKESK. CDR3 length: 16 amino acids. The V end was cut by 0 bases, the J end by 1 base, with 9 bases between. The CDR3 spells CASSQEKGWNTGELFF. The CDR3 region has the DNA TGTGCCAGCAGCCAAGAAAAGGGATGGAACACCGGGGAGCTGTTTTTT.

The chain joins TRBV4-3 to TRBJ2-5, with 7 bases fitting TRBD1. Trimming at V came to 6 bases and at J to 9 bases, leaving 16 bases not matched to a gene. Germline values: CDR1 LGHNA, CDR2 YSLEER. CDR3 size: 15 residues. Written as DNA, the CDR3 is TGCGCCAGCAGTCTATCGCGGACAGGAGGTATGGCCCAGTACTTC. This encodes CASSLSRTGGMAQYF.

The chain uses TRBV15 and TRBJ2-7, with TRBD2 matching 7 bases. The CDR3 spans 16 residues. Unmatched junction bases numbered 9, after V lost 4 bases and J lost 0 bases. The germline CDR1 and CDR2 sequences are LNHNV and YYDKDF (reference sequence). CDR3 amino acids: CATSIQRDRLSYEQYF. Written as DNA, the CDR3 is TGTGCCACCAGCATCCAGCGGGATCGTCTCTCCTACGAGCAGTACTTC.

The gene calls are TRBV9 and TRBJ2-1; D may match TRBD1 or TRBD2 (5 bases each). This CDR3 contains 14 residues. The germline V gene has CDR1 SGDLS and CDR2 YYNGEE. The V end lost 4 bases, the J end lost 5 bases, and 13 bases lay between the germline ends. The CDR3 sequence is CASSPPGRHNEQFF. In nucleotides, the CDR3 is TGTGCCAGCAGCCCCCCGGGGCGACACAATGAGCAGTTCTTC. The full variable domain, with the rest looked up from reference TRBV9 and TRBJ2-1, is DSGVTQTPKHLITATGQRVTLRCSPRSGDLSVYWYQQSLDQGLQFLIQYYNGEERAKGNILERFSAQQFPDLHSELNLSSLELGDSALYFCASSPPGRHNEQFFGPGTRLTVL.

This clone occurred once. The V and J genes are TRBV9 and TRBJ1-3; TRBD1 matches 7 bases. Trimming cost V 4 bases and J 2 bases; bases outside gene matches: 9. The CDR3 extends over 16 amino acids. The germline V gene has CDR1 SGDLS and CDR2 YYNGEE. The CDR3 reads CASSIRTGGTGNTIYF. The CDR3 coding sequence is TGTGCCAGCAGCATTCGGACAGGTGGGACTGGAAACACCATATATTTT.

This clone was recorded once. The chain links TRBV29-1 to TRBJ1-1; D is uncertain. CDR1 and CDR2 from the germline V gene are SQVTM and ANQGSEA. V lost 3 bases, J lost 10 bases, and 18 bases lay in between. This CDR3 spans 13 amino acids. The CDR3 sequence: CSVDPRRGGGAFF. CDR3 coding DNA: TGCAGCGTTGACCCCCGTCGCGGCGGTGGAGCTTTCTTT. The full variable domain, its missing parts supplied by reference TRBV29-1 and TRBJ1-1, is SAVISQKPSRDICQRGTSLTIQCQVDSQVTMMFWYRQQPGQSLTLIATANQGSEATYESGFVIDKFPISRPNLTFSTLTVSNMSPEDSSIYLCSVDPRRGGGAFFGQGTRLTVV.

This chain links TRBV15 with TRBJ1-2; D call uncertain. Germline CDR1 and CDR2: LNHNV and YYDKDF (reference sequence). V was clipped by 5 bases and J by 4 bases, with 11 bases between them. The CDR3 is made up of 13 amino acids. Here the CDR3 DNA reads TGTGCCACCAGCGCGAGATTCTTCTATGGCTACACCTTC. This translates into CATSARFFYGYTF. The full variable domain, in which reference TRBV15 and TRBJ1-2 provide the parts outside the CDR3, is DAMVIQNPRYQVTQFGKPVTLSCSQTLNHNVMYWYQQKSSQAPKLLFHYYDKDFNNEADTPDNFQSRRPNTSFCFLDIRSPGLGDTAMYLCATSARFFYGYTFGSGTRLTVV.

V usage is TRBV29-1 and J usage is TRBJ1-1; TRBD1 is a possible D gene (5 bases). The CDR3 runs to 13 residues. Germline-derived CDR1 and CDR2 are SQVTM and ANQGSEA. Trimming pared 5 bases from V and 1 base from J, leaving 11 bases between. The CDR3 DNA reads TGCAGCGTTTTAGGGGTGGGGAACACTGAAGCTTTCTTT. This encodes CSVLGVGNTEAFF.

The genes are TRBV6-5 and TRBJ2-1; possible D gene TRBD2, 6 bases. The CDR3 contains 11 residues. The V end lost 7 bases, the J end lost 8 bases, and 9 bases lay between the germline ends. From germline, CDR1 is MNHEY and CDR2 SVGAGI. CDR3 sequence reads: CASTRLDEQFF. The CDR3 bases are TGTGCCAGCACCAGACTAGATGAGCAGTTCTTC.